This entry lists 30 T cell receptor beta chains sequenced from one sample in a study of T cells in women clearing cervical HPV infection. The table came from immunoSEQ multiplex PCR; TCRdb's copy has only in-frame clones and leaves some out. Its listing shows about 24,000 clones. Specimen: blood buffy coat. The receptors originated from a woman aged 18 to 75 with a cervical HPV16 infection that either progressed to CIN3+ or cleared (not recorded which).

The sequenced CDR3 bases are TGTGCCAGCAGCTTAGCCCGGGACAGCTACTCTGGGGCCAACGTC. It codes for CASSLARDSYSGANV. The complete CDR3 reads CASSLARDSYSGANVLTF. The chain combines TRBV7-6 with TRBJ2-6; 7 bases match TRBD1. The CDR3 is cut off 3 residues early in the read; its end comes from the germline J gene. CDR3 length equals 18 residues. Germline V gene data show CDR1 as SGHVS and CDR2 as FNYEAQ. Trimming took 0 bases from V and 0 from J; bases not matched to a gene: 5.

About this clone: The observed sequence ends 3 residues before the CDR3 terminus, with the missing tail filled in from the germline J gene. The chain uses TRBV5-4 and TRBJ2-7; 9 nucleotides agree with TRBD1. The CDR3 extends over 16 amino acids. Trimming removed 3 bases from V and 6 bases from J; junction bases left unmatched: 13. Germline CDR1 and CDR2: SGHNT and YYREEE (reference sequence). CDR3 DNA, as far as it was read: TGTGCCAGCAGCTCTCGTACAGGGGGCGCTCACTCCGAG. Protein sequence: CASSSRTGGAHSE. The whole CDR3 is CASSSRTGGAHSEQYF.

Points on this clone: The observed sequence ends 3 residues before the CDR3 terminus, with the missing tail filled in from the germline J gene. The chain employs TRBV11-3 and TRBJ2-3; D remains ambiguous. The CDR3 is 14 residues long. The germline V and J ends were trimmed by 0 bases and 2 bases, with 6 bases remaining between them. Germline V lookup: CDR1 SGHNT, CDR2 YENEEA. The CDR3 sequence is CASSLDGSTDTQYF. The CDR3 bases that were read are TGTGCCAGCAGCTTAGATGGCTCCACAGATACG.

For this clone: The observed sequence ends 3 residues before the CDR3 terminus, with the missing tail filled in from the germline J gene. J is TRBJ1-2 and V is TRBV16; D gene unclear. Germline assignment: CDR1 KGHSY and CDR2 FQNENV. The CDR3 sequence is 15 residues long. The CDR3 here is CASSQGPGPSEGYTF. The CDR3 DNA, read in part, is TGTGCCAGCAGCCAAGGTCCAGGTCCATCCGAGGGC.

Concerning this clone: The sequence runs out 3 residues before the end of the CDR3; the remainder is reconstructed from the germline J gene. V is TRBV20-1 and J is TRBJ2-7; TRBD2 matches 14 bases. This CDR3 contains 16 residues. The trim removed 6 bases at V and 0 bases at J, leaving 7 bases unmatched. Germline CDR1 reads DFQATT; CDR2 reads SNEGSKA (reference sequence). The CDR3 sequence is CSACGLAGGNSYEQYF. The part of the CDR3 DNA that was read is TGCAGTGCCTGCGGACTAGCGGGAGGAAACTCCTACGAG.

On this clone: With the read ending 3 residues before the CDR3 end, the germline J gene is used to fill in that end. V and J are TRBV20-1 and TRBJ1-5; weak D call: TRBD1 (5 bases). This CDR3 is 14 amino acids long. V was pared by 1 base and J by 7 bases, with 14 bases between. CDR1 DFQATT and CDR2 SNEGSKA come from the germline V gene (reference sequence). The CDR3 reads CSARVGGRLQPQHF. CDR3 DNA (partial): TGCAGTGCTAGAGTCGGGGGACGACTGCAGCCC.

A note on this clone: With the read ending 3 residues before the CDR3 end, the germline J gene is used to fill in that end. The chain has TRBV11-2 and TRBJ2-3; tentative D call: TRBD1 (6 bases). The CDR3 loop spans 15 amino acids. From germline, CDR1 is SGHAT and CDR2 FQNNGV. Trimming left V 5 bases short and J 3 bases short, with 15 bases between. The CDR3 sequence: CASSQGTPPTDTQYF. CDR3 bases read: TGTGCCAGCAGCCAGGGGACCCCCCCGACAGATACG.

As concerns this clone: Read coverage stops 3 residues before the CDR3 terminus; the germline J gene supplies the remainder. V is TRBV11-2 and J is TRBJ1-2; 9 nucleotides align to TRBD1. Germline V lookup: CDR1 SGHAT, CDR2 FQNNGV. This CDR3 has 15 amino acids. The CDR3 bases that were read are TGTGCCAGCAGCCCGACCCGGGACAGGGCTCAAGGC. Protein: CASSPTRDRAQG. The entire CDR3 is CASSPTRDRAQGYTF.

To note about this clone: The CDR3 extends 3 residues past the end of the read, so its final part is completed from the germline J gene. V gene TRBV5-1 combines with J gene TRBJ1-1, with 9 bases lining up with TRBD1. V lost 1 base and J lost 6; bases outside the gene matches: 7. This CDR3 spans 15 amino acids. The germline CDR1 and CDR2 sequences are SGHRS and YFSETQ. The part of the CDR3 DNA that was read is TGCGCCAGCAGCTTGATAACAGGGGGCGATTCTGAA. Residues: CASSLITGGDSE. The entire CDR3 protein is CASSLITGGDSEAFF.

About this clone itself: The sequenced fragment ends 3 residues before the CDR3 boundary, so the rest is inferred from the germline J gene. The chain is built from TRBV7-9 and TRBJ1-5, with 10 bases identical to TRBD1. Looked up from germline, CDR1 is SEHNR and CDR2 is FQNEAQ (reference sequence). CDR3 length: 15 amino acids. Trimming cost V 5 bases and J 6 bases; bases outside gene matches: 7. CDR3 DNA (partial): TGTGCCAGCAGCCAGGACAGGGGGGGGCGTCAGCCC. Encoded protein: CASSQDRGGRQP. From start to end, the CDR3 is CASSQDRGGRQPQHF.

Remarks on this clone: The read halts 3 residues ahead of the CDR3 end, with the missing end drawn from the germline J gene. The J gene is TRBJ2-5, the V gene TRBV3-1 (or the pseudogene TRBV3-2); 13 nucleotides agree with TRBD2. V lost 1 base to trimming and J lost 4 bases; unmatched junction nucleotides: 3. The CDR3 covers 16 residues. Per germline, CDR1 LGHDT and CDR2 YNNKEL (reference sequence). This CDR3 reads CASSQAGLAGSETQYF. Partial CDR3 DNA: TGTGCCAGCAGCCAAGCGGGACTAGCGGGGTCAGAGACC.

A word on this clone: The read is 3 residues too short to cover the CDR3 end, so that end is filled in from the germline J gene. The rearrangement links TRBV18 to TRBJ2-3, with TRBD1 matching over 9 bases. The CDR3 has 15 residues. Germline V gene sequence: CDR1 KGHSH, CDR2 LQKENI. The CDR3 here is CASSPGTGSNQPQYF. The sequenced CDR3 bases are TGTGCCAGCTCCCCCGGGACAGGGAGCAATCAGCCG.

For this clone: From the germline J gene comes the end of the CDR3, since the read stops 3 residues before it. This chain links TRBV18 with TRBJ1-6; a possible D gene is TRBD1 (6 bases). The CDR3 spans 19 residues. V was trimmed by 3 bases and J by 1 base, leaving 19 bases between them. Germline CDR1 and CDR2: KGHSH and LQKENI. Partial CDR3 DNA: TGTGCCAGCTCACCGTTATCACCGGACAGTACGTCCTATAATTCACCC. The encoded protein is CASSPLSPDSTSYNSP. The CDR3 as a whole reads CASSPLSPDSTSYNSPLHF.

Notes on this clone: The CDR3 extends 3 residues past the end of the read, so its final part is completed from the germline J gene. The genes are TRBV5-6 and TRBJ2-3; D possibly corresponds to TRBD1 (6 bases). The CDR3 totals 14 residues. Germline CDR1 is SGHDT and CDR2 is YYEEEE. The sequenced CDR3 bases are TGTGCCAGCAGGCCGCAGGGGCTCCAAGAGACG. Protein product: CASRPQGLQET. The full CDR3 reads CASRPQGLQETQYF.

CDR3 region: CASSFGGGYEQYF. The covered CDR3 bases are TGCGCCAGCAGCTTCGGCGGGGGCTACGAG. The V and J genes are TRBV5-1 and TRBJ2-7; 7 nucleotides align to TRBD2. The read ends 3 residues early relative to the CDR3; the germline J gene fills the gap. In germline, CDR1 is SGHRS, CDR2 YFSETQ. V lost 2 bases and J lost 3; bases outside the gene matches: 2. This CDR3 spans 13 amino acids.

Concerning this clone: The sequenced fragment ends 3 residues before the CDR3 boundary, so the rest is inferred from the germline J gene. The gene calls are TRBV7-2 and TRBJ2-2; perhaps TRBD1 as D (6 bases). The CDR3 is made up of 14 amino acids. In germline, CDR1 is SGHTA, CDR2 FQGNSA. The CDR3 here is CASSRDKGREKLFF. The covered CDR3 bases are TGTGCCAGCAGCCGGGACAAGGGGCGAGAAAAG.

Remarks on this clone: The read ends 3 residues before the CDR3 terminus; that terminus is restored from the germline J gene. The chain employs TRBV7-3 and TRBJ2-1; no clear D gene. The CDR3 spans 16 residues. V lost 6 bases and J 0 bases, leaving 15 bases between the germline ends. Germline CDR1 and CDR2: SGHTA and FQGTGA. CDR3 protein: CASRKTGSSSYNEQFF. The sequenced part of the CDR3 DNA is TGTGCCAGCAGGAAAACCGGGTCCAGCTCCTACAATGAG.

CDR3 DNA, as far as it was read: TGTGCCAGCAGCCCGTGGACTAGCGGGGGATGGACAGATACG. Protein: CASSPWTSGGWTDT. The full CDR3 protein reads CASSPWTSGGWTDTQYF. J is TRBJ2-3 and V is TRBV13, with 13 bases lining up with TRBD2. The read ends 3 residues early relative to the CDR3; the germline J gene fills the gap. The CDR3 is made up of 17 amino acids. J gave up 3 bases and V 5 bases, and 8 bases lay outside the gene matches. Looked up from germline, CDR1 is PRHDT and CDR2 is FYEKMQ (reference sequence).

In the case of this clone: One junction end does not reproduce the germline sequence, and a read error may be involved. The CDR3 is cut off 3 residues early in the read; its end comes from the germline J gene. J is TRBJ2-2 and V is TRBV19; a weak D match, TRBD1 (5 bases). Germline V gene data show CDR1 as LNHDA and CDR2 as SQIVND (reference sequence). The CDR3 covers 12 residues. This chain's CDR3 is CASSVEGAKLFF. The part of the CDR3 DNA that was read is TGTGCCAGTAGTGTAGAAGGGGCGAAG.

Notes on this clone: The read is 3 residues too short to cover the CDR3 end, so that end is filled in from the germline J gene. V gene TRBV19 combines with J gene TRBJ1-2; D is possibly TRBD1 (6 bases). Germline loops: CDR1 LNHDA, CDR2 SQIVND (reference sequence). V was clipped by 1 base and J by 4 bases, with 10 bases between them. The CDR3 runs 14 residues. The CDR3 loop is CASSIGTDIYGYTF. CDR3 DNA, as far as it was read: TGTGCCAGTAGTATAGGGACAGACATCTATGGC.

Partial CDR3 DNA: TGTGCCAGCAGCTTGTTGACAGGGATTACAGATACG. Protein sequence: CASSLLTGITDT. The CDR3 as a whole reads CASSLLTGITDTQYF. The V call is TRBV7-6, the J call TRBJ2-3; 7 bases map to TRBD1. Coverage ceases 3 residues before the CDR3 finishes, and the germline J gene fills in the end. Looked up from germline, CDR1 is SGHVS and CDR2 is FNYEAQ. The CDR3 sequence is 15 residues long. The V gene end was trimmed by 3 bases and the J gene end by 3 bases; junction bases not matched to a gene: 6.

Remarks on this clone: The CDR3 end lies 3 residues beyond the end of the read and is filled in from the germline J gene. The chain couples TRBV10-1 to TRBJ2-2; no reliable D call. Per the germline V gene, CDR1 is WNHNN and CDR2 is SYGVQD (reference sequence). V was cut by 4 bases and J by 2 bases, with 5 bases left in between. The CDR3 is made up of 13 amino acids. Here the CDR3 reads CASSAQNTGELFF. The covered CDR3 bases are TGCGCCAGCAGTGCCCAAAACACCGGGGAG.

With regard to this clone: The DNA ends 3 residues before the CDR3 does, and the rest of the CDR3 is filled in from the germline J gene. V usage is TRBV19 and J usage is TRBJ1-2, with D hard to call. CDR3 length equals 16 residues. Germline-derived CDR1 and CDR2 are LNHDA and SQIVND (reference sequence). The DNA read from the CDR3 is TGTGCCAGTAGTATTCATCCGGGGTCCACCTACAATGAC. Translating gives CASSIHPGSTYND. The entire CDR3 sequence reads CASSIHPGSTYNDYTF.

For this clone: The read finishes 3 residues shy of the CDR3 end, and the germline J gene is used to complete it. V and J are TRBV29-1 and TRBJ2-1; 13 bases are shared with TRBD2. The CDR3 contains 16 residues. Trimming at V came to 5 bases and at J to 7 bases, leaving 11 bases not matched to a gene. The germline CDR1 and CDR2 sequences are SQVTM and ANQGSEA. The CDR3 reads CSVQRTSGGVVNEQFF. The sequenced part of the CDR3 DNA is TGCAGCGTTCAACGCACTAGCGGGGGGGTGGTAAATGAG.

On this clone: The sequenced fragment ends 3 residues before the CDR3 boundary, so the rest is inferred from the germline J gene. The chain joins TRBV2 to TRBJ1-5; 8 bases are a match to TRBD1. The CDR3 contains 13 residues. Losses at the gene ends were 4 bases for V and 4 bases for J; bases not matched to a gene: 0. In germline, CDR1 is SNHLY, CDR2 FYNNEI. The CDR3 DNA, read in part, is TGTGCCAGCAGTGGACAGGGGAATCAGCCC. This encodes CASSGQGNQP. The whole CDR3 region reads CASSGQGNQPQHF.

As to this clone: The read ends 3 residues early relative to the CDR3; the germline J gene fills the gap. The chain combines TRBV10-3 with TRBJ2-3; 8 nucleotides agree with TRBD2. CDR3 length: 15 residues. V lost 2 bases, J lost 6 bases, and 7 bases stayed unmatched. CDR1 ENHRY and CDR2 SYGVKD come from the germline V gene. CDR3 protein: CAISEMRGADDTQYF. Incomplete CDR3 DNA: TGTGCCATCAGTGAGATGCGGGGGGCAGATGATACG.

To note about this clone: The sequence runs out 3 residues before the end of the CDR3; the remainder is reconstructed from the germline J gene. The rearrangement joins TRBV30 to TRBJ2-7, with TRBD2 matching 9 bases. J was trimmed by 5 bases and V by 5 bases; bases with no gene match: 10. Germline V gene lookup returns CDR1 GTSNPN and CDR2 SVGIG (reference sequence). The CDR3 loop spans 14 amino acids. The covered CDR3 bases are TGTGCCTGGGCCTTTAGCGGGAGTTTAGACGAG. It specifies CAWAFSGSLDE. The entire CDR3 protein reads CAWAFSGSLDEQYF.

For this clone: The read terminates 3 residues before the CDR3 end, so the remaining end is supplied by the germline J gene. This chain uses TRBV13 with TRBJ2-3; 9 positions agree with TRBD2. Trimming took 3 bases from V and 3 from J; bases not matched to a gene: 10. CDR3 length: 17 residues. Germline lookup yields CDR1 PRHDT and CDR2 FYEKMQ (reference sequence). The CDR3 loop reads CASSFLGGGAWTDTQYF. CDR3 bases read: TGTGCCAGCAGCTTCTTAGGCGGGGGGGCCTGGACAGATACG. Variable domain in full (rest from reference TRBV13 and TRBJ2-3): AAGVIQSPRHLIKEKRETATLKCYPIPRHDTVYWYQQGPGQDPQFLISFYEKMQSDKGSIPDRFSAQQFSDYHSELNMSSLELGDSALYFCASSFLGGGAWTDTQYFGPGTRLTVL.

As regards this clone: The read gets to within 3 residues of the CDR3 end, and the germline J gene fills in the rest. The genes are TRBV5-1 and TRBJ2-1; D may be TRBD2 (6 bases). From germline, CDR1 is SGHRS and CDR2 YFSETQ. Deletions cut 0 bases from V and 3 bases from J, with 10 bases between. The CDR3 consists of 15 residues. CDR3 DNA, as far as it was read: TGCGCCAGCAGCTTGGTGGGGGGTAGCTACAATGAG. Encoded protein: CASSLVGGSYNE. The whole CDR3 reads CASSLVGGSYNEQFF.

To note about this clone: The read ends 3 residues before the CDR3 terminus; that terminus is restored from the germline J gene. The chain links TRBV19 to TRBJ2-4, with D possibly matching TRBD1 (7 bases). Germline CDR1 LNHDA, CDR2 SQIVND (reference sequence). This CDR3 spans 14 amino acids. Trimming stripped 1 base from V and 7 bases from J, with 11 bases between. This CDR3 is CASSIGGGGNIQYF. The part of the CDR3 DNA that was read is TGTGCCAGTAGTATAGGTGGAGGGGGCAACATT.